Below, 5 T cell receptor beta chains from the same sample are listed, as sequenced in a study of blood T cell repertoires in COVID-19. Clones were sequenced by immunoSEQ multiplex PCR, and TCRdb holds only the in-frame ones, with some missing. This sample carries roughly 170,000 clones, around 80% of them seen once, and the ten largest clones take about an eighth. The specimen was PBMCs or T cells enriched from blood (not recorded which). Source of these receptors: a man between 45 and 60 years old who had recovered from COVID-19.

This chain connects TRBV11-2 to TRBJ1-1; D perhaps matches TRBD1 (5 bases). The ends were cut back, 2 bases at V and 0 bases at J, with 7 bases in the middle. The CDR3 runs to 14 residues. The germline CDR1 and CDR2 sequences are SGHAT and FQNNGV. The CDR3 DNA sequence: TGTGCCAGCAGCTTAAGGGGAATGAACACTGAAGCTTTCTTT. Translated: CASSLRGMNTEAFF.

This clone was seen a few times. Here the CDR3 reads CASSFPGNTGELFF. In DNA, the CDR3 is TGCGCCAGCAGCTTCCCGGGGAACACCGGGGAGCTGTTTTTT. The rearrangement links TRBV5-1 to TRBJ2-2, with D unresolved. The CDR3 is 14 amino acids. Germline V gives CDR1 SGHRS, CDR2 YFSETQ. The V end was cut by 2 bases, the J end by 1 base, with 6 bases between. Variable domain in full (rest from reference TRBV5-1 and TRBJ2-2): KAGVTQTPRYLIKTRGQQVTLSCSPISGHRSVSWYQQTPGQGLQFLFEYFSETQRNKGNFPGRFSGRQFSNSRSEMNVSTLELGDSALYLCASSFPGNTGELFFGEGSRLTVL.

This clone has more than one count but fewer than ten. The gene calls are TRBV9 and TRBJ2-2, with D maybe TRBD2 (8 bases). The ends were cut back, 0 bases at V and 7 bases at J, with 16 bases in the middle. The CDR3 covers 16 residues. Germline CDR1 and CDR2: SGDLS and YYNGEE. The CDR3 spells CASSVAGRGDSGELFF. The CDR3 DNA is TGTGCCAGCAGCGTAGCTGGGCGGGGGGACAGCGGGGAGCTGTTTTTT.

The J gene is TRBJ2-7, the V gene TRBV5-1, with 9 bases identical to TRBD1. CDR1 and CDR2 (germline): SGHRS, YFSETQ. V trimming: 7 bases; J trimming: 1 base; junction bases outside the gene matches: 12. The CDR3 has 16 amino acids. CDR3 amino acids: CASGLGGQGRSYEQYF. The CDR3 DNA is TGCGCCAGCGGCCTGGGAGGACAGGGGCGATCCTACGAGCAGTACTTC.

The gene calls are TRBV6-4 and TRBJ1-6; 9 bases match TRBD1. V trimming: 6 bases; J trimming: 7 bases; junction bases outside the gene matches: 4. CDR1 is MRHNA, CDR2 SNTAGT, per germline. The CDR3 totals 14 residues. CDR3 in DNA: TGTGCCAGCAGCCCCGACAGGGGGAATTCACCCCTCCACTTT. Its translation: CASSPDRGNSPLHF.